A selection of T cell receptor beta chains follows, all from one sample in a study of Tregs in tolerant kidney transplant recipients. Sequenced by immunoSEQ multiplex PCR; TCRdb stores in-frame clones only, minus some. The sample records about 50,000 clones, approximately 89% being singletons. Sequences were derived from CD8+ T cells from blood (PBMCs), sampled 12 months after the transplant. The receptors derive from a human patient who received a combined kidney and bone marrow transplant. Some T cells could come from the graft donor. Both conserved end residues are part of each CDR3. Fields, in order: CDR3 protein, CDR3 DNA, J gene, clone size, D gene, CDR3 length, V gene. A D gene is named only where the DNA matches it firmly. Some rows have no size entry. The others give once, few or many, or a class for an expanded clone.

cdr3_aa: CASSASYNEQFF
cdr3_nt: TGTGCCAGCAGCGCGTCCTACAATGAGCAGTTCTTC
j_call: TRBJ2-1
clone_size: -
d_call: -
cdr3_length: 12
v_call: TRBV13

cdr3_aa: CASSVEVIGGEQFF
cdr3_nt: TGTGCCAGCAGCGTAGAGGTTATCGGAGGTGAGCAGTTCTTC
j_call: TRBJ2-1
clone_size: once
d_call: -
cdr3_length: 14
v_call: TRBV9

cdr3_aa: CASTSIEGNYEQYF
cdr3_nt: TGCGCCAGCACCTCGATCGAGGGTAACTACGAGCAGTACTTC
j_call: TRBJ2-7
clone_size: -
d_call: -
cdr3_length: 14
v_call: TRBV5-1

cdr3_aa: CASSPHPGLGRVTDTQYF
cdr3_nt: TGTGCCAGCAGCCCCCACCCGGGACTAGGGAGGGTCACAGATACGCAGTATTTT
j_call: TRBJ2-3
clone_size: once
d_call: TRBD2
cdr3_length: 18
v_call: TRBV28

cdr3_aa: CASSQGPGTQGTNTGELFF
cdr3_nt: TGCGCCAGCAGCCAAGGGCCGGGGACACAGGGGACAAACACCGGGGAGCTGTTTTTT
j_call: TRBJ2-2
clone_size: -
d_call: TRBD1
cdr3_length: 19
v_call: TRBV4-1

cdr3_aa: CGTGTLFYEQYF
cdr3_nt: TGTGGTACGGGGACACTCTTCTACGAGCAGTACTTC
j_call: TRBJ2-7
clone_size: once
d_call: -
cdr3_length: 12
v_call: TRBV7-2

cdr3_aa: CASSKTGFSYNEQFF
cdr3_nt: TGTGCCTCATCCAAGACAGGGTTCTCCTACAATGAGCAGTTCTTC
j_call: TRBJ2-1
clone_size: -
d_call: TRBD1
cdr3_length: 15
v_call: TRBV30

cdr3_aa: CASSVPLGGGDNEQFF
cdr3_nt: TGTGCCAGCAGCGTACCCCTTGGGGGAGGGGACAATGAGCAGTTCTTC
j_call: TRBJ2-1
clone_size: -
d_call: TRBD2
cdr3_length: 16
v_call: TRBV9

cdr3_aa: CASSDWTGGSYEQYF
cdr3_nt: TGTGCCAGCAGTGACTGGACAGGGGGATCCTACGAGCAGTACTTC
j_call: TRBJ2-7
clone_size: -
d_call: TRBD1
cdr3_length: 15
v_call: TRBV6-1

cdr3_aa: CATSRGPHRATGELFF
cdr3_nt: TGTGCCACCAGCAGGGGCCCACACAGAGCCACCGGGGAGCTGTTTTTT
j_call: TRBJ2-2
clone_size: -
d_call: -
cdr3_length: 16
v_call: TRBV15

cdr3_aa: CASSLLDRGSTEAFF
cdr3_nt: TGTGCCAGCAGCTTGTTGGACAGGGGGAGCACTGAAGCTTTCTTT
j_call: TRBJ1-1
clone_size: once
d_call: TRBD1
cdr3_length: 15
v_call: TRBV5-8

cdr3_aa: CASTKPGGTYEQYF
cdr3_nt: TGTGCCAGCACCAAACCGGGGGGGACCTACGAGCAGTACTTC
j_call: TRBJ2-7
clone_size: -
d_call: TRBD2
cdr3_length: 14
v_call: TRBV13

cdr3_aa: CASRDYRKINQPQHF
cdr3_nt: TGTGCCAGCAGAGATTACAGGAAAATCAATCAGCCCCAGCATTTT
j_call: TRBJ1-5
clone_size: -
d_call: -
cdr3_length: 15
v_call: TRBV6-1

cdr3_aa: CASSSTLTYEQYF
cdr3_nt: TGTGCCAGCAGTTCTACTCTAACCTACGAGCAGTACTTC
j_call: TRBJ2-7
clone_size: -
d_call: -
cdr3_length: 13
v_call: TRBV6-1

cdr3_aa: CSVHNFETAKYEQYF
cdr3_nt: TGCAGCGTTCACAACTTCGAGACAGCTAAGTACGAGCAGTACTTC
j_call: TRBJ2-7
clone_size: -
d_call: -
cdr3_length: 15
v_call: TRBV29-1

cdr3_aa: CASSSGLAGGLEQFF
cdr3_nt: TGTGCCAGCAGCTCCGGGCTAGCGGGGGGGCTTGAGCAGTTCTTC
j_call: TRBJ2-1
clone_size: -
d_call: TRBD2
cdr3_length: 15
v_call: TRBV13

cdr3_aa: CASSLGRGYEQYF
cdr3_nt: TGTGCCAGCAGTTTGGGCCGGGGCTACGAGCAGTACTTC
j_call: TRBJ2-7
clone_size: -
d_call: -
cdr3_length: 13
v_call: TRBV27

cdr3_aa: CASSQDNWEQYF
cdr3_nt: TGTGCCAGCAGCCAAGATAACTGGGAGCAGTACTTC
j_call: TRBJ2-7
clone_size: -
d_call: -
cdr3_length: 12
v_call: TRBV14

cdr3_aa: CASSPEDNRYYEQYF
cdr3_nt: TGTGCCAGTAGTCCCGAGGACAACAGATACTACGAGCAGTACTTC
j_call: TRBJ2-7
clone_size: -
d_call: -
cdr3_length: 15
v_call: TRBV19

cdr3_aa: CASSETGGDTDTQYF
cdr3_nt: TGCGCCAGCAGCGAGACAGGGGGAGACACAGATACGCAGTATTTT
j_call: TRBJ2-3
clone_size: -
d_call: TRBD1
cdr3_length: 15
v_call: TRBV4-3

cdr3_aa: CASSFLGTVNQPQHF
cdr3_nt: TGTGCCAGCAGTTTCCTAGGGACAGTCAATCAGCCCCAGCATTTT
j_call: TRBJ1-5
clone_size: -
d_call: TRBD1
cdr3_length: 15
v_call: TRBV28

cdr3_aa: CASSHSRGDEQYF
cdr3_nt: TGTGCCAGCAGCCATAGCAGGGGGGACGAGCAGTACTTC
j_call: TRBJ2-7
clone_size: once
d_call: -
cdr3_length: 13
v_call: TRBV7-7

cdr3_aa: CASTPDTGGTEAFF
cdr3_nt: TGTGCCAGCACGCCCGACACAGGGGGTACTGAAGCTTTCTTT
j_call: TRBJ1-1
clone_size: -
d_call: TRBD1
cdr3_length: 14
v_call: TRBV6-5

cdr3_aa: CASSLEVIANQETQYF
cdr3_nt: TGCGCCAGCAGCTTGGAGGTAATAGCGAACCAAGAGACCCAGTACTTC
j_call: TRBJ2-5
clone_size: -
d_call: -
cdr3_length: 16
v_call: TRBV5-1

cdr3_aa: CASSAEGNEQFF
cdr3_nt: TGTGCCAGTAGTGCGGAGGGAAATGAGCAGTTCTTC
j_call: TRBJ2-1
clone_size: -
d_call: -
cdr3_length: 12
v_call: TRBV19

cdr3_aa: CASSSIASESYEQYF
cdr3_nt: TGTGCCAGCAGCTCCATTGCCTCGGAGTCCTACGAGCAGTACTTC
j_call: TRBJ2-7
clone_size: -
d_call: -
cdr3_length: 15
v_call: TRBV7-8

cdr3_aa: CASSLGQGDYGYTF
cdr3_nt: TGTGCCAGCAGCTTGGGACAGGGAGACTATGGCTACACCTTC
j_call: TRBJ1-2
clone_size: -
d_call: TRBD1
cdr3_length: 14
v_call: TRBV7-9